This T cell receptor (beta chain) was profiled in a study of regulatory T cells in long-lasting Graves disease. Study-level background: More than 5 years of antithyroid drugs with positive TSH receptor antibodies defined persistent Graves' disease.

In its sample, this clonotype was seen many times. Combining iRepertoire HTBI primers with Arm-PCR of CDR3 regions, the authors built TCR beta libraries. TCRdb processed the multiplex PCR reads anew with MiXCR; each CDR3 protein has one entry. The table records fewer than 400,000 distinct CDR3 sequences, about 19% of them present only once. Indicated time point: persistent/refractory GD, antithyroid drugs over 5 years with positive TRAb. PBMC RNA was the source of the TCR library. CDR3 length: 11 residues. J was trimmed by 11 bases and V by 4 bases; bases with no gene match: 3. CDR1 SGHTA and CDR2 FQGNSA come from the germline V gene.

This sequence originates from a female donor with Graves disease. Sample: peripheral blood mononuclear cells (PBMCs), taken when the disease was refractory, from a patient treated with antithyroid drugs. This sequence joins TRBV7-2 and TRBJ1-1; 8 bases match TRBD1. CDR3 sequence (DNA): TGTGCCAGCAGCTGGGACAGGTGGGCTTTCTTT. Residues: CASSWDRWAFF.